Here is one TCR beta chain with its context. Antigen: not known. Prior autoimmune disease or systemic immunosuppression barred patients. This specimen comes from a study of OX40 agonist ivuxolimab in advanced cancers. Study overall: The patients got ivuxolimab, which is an agonistic anti-OX40 (CD134) antibody.

This CDR3 region has 13 residues. In germline, CDR1 is SGHRS, CDR2 YFSETQ. The ends were cut back, 4 bases at V and 7 bases at J, with 12 bases in the middle. Produced via immunoSEQ multiplex PCR; TCRdb's table is partial and in-frame only. The sample contains around 63,000 clones, 80% to 90% of which appear only once. Findings and caveats of the study: Relative to CD4+, CD8+ T cells held more expanded clones on average. Blood T cells, both CD4+ and CD8+, expanded clonally by week 6 at 0.1 to 3.0 mg/kg.

The starting material was CD4+ or CD8+ T cells sorted from blood, obtained in a trial of the OX40 agonist ivuxolimab. This clonotype was sampled from an adult with an advanced solid tumor such as melanoma, head and neck, liver or kidney cancer. V gene TRBV5-1 combines with J gene TRBJ2-4; maybe TRBD2 (6 bases). The CDR3 spells CASSAGQLNIQYF. The DNA for the CDR3 is TGCGCCAGCAGCGCGGGGCAACTCAACATTCAGTACTTC. The entire variable domain, with the rest obtained from reference TRBV5-1 and TRBJ2-4, is as follows: KAGVTQTPRYLIKTRGQQVTLSCSPISGHRSVSWYQQTPGQGLQFLFEYFSETQRNKGNFPGRFSGRQFSNSRSEMNVSTLELGDSALYLCASSAGQLNIQYFGAGTRLSVL.